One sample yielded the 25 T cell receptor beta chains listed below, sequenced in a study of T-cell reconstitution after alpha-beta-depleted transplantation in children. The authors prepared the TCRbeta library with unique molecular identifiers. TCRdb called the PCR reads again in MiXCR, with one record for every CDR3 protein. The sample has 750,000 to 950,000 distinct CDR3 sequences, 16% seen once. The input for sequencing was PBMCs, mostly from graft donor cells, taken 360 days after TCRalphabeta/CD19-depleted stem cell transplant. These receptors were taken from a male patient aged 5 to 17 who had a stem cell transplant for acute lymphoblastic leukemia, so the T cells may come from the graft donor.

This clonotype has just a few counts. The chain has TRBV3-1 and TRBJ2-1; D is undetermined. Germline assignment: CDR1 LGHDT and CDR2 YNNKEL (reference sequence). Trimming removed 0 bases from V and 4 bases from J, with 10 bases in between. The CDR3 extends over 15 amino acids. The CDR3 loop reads CASSQDRTRYNEQFF. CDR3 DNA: TGTGCCAGCAGCCAAGACCGGACCCGGTACAATGAGCAGTTCTTC.

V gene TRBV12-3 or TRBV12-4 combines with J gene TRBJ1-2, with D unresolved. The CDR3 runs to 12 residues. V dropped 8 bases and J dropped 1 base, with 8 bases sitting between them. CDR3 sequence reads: CASGWDNYGYTF. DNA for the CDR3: TGTGCCAGCGGATGGGATAACTATGGCTACACCTTC.

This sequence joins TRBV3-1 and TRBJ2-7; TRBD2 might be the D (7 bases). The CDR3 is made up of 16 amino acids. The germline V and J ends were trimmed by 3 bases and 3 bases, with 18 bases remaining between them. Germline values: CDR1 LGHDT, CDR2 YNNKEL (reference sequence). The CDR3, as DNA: TGTGCCAGCAGCCAGGGTTGGCGGGGGCCGGTCTACGAGCAGTACTTC. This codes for CASSQGWRGPVYEQYF.

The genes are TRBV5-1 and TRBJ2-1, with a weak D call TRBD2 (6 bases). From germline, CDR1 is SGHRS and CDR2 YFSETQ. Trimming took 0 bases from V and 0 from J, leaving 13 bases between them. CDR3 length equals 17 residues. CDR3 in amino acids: CASSLAGGTGSYNEQFF. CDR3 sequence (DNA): TGCGCCAGCAGCTTGGCCGGCGGGACTGGCTCCTACAATGAGCAGTTCTTC.

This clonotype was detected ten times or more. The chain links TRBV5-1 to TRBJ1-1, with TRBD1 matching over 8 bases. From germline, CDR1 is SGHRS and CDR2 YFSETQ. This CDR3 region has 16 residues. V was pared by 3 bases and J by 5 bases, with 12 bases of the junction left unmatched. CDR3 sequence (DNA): TGCGCCAGCAGCTGGGGGTCCGGGACAGGAGGGACTGAAGCTTTCTTT. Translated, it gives CASSWGSGTGGTEAFF.

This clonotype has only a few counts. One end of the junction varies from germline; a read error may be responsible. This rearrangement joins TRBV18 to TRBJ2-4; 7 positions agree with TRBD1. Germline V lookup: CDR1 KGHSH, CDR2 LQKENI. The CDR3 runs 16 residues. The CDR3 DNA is TGTGCCAGCTCGCCACCTACAGGGGTAGTCAAAAACATTCAGTACTTC. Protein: CASSPPTGVVKNIQYF. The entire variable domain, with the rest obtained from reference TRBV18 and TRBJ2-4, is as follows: NAGVMQNPRHLVRRRGQEARLRCSPMKGHSHVYWYRQLPEEGLKFMVYLQKENIIDESGMPKERFSAEFPKEGPSILRIQQVVRGDSAAYFCASSPPTGVVKNIQYFGAGTRLSVL.

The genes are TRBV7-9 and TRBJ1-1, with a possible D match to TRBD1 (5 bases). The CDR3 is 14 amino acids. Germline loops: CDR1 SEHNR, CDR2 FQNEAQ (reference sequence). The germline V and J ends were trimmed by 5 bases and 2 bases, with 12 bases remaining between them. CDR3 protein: CASSPSTGNTEAFF. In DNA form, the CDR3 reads TGTGCCAGCAGCCCATCTACAGGAAACACTGAAGCTTTCTTT. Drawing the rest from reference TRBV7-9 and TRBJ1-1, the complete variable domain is DTGVSQNPRHKITKRGQNVTFRCDPISEHNRLYWYRQTLGQGPEFLTYFQNEAQLEKSRLLSDRFSAERPKGSFSTLEIQRTEQGDSAMYLCASSPSTGNTEAFFGQGTRLTVV.

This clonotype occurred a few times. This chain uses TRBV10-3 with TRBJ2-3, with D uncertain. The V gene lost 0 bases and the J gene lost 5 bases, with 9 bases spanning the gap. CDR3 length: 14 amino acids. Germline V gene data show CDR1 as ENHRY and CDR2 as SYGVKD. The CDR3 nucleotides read TGTGCCATCAGTGAGTCAGGCGGAGTAGATACGCAGTATTTT. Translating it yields CAISESGGVDTQYF.

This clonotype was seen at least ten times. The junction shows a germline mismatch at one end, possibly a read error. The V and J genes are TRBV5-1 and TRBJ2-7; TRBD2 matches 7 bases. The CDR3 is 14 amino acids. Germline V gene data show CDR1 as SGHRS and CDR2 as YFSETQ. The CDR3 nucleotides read TGTGCCAGCAGTTTAGGGCTAGCGGTTTACGAGCAGTACTTC. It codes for CASSLGLAVYEQYF.

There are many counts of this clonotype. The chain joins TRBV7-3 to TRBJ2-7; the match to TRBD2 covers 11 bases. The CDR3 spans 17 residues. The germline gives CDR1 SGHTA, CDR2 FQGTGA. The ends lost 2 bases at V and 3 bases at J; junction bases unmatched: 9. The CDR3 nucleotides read TGTGCCAGCAGCTTACCCAATACTAGCGGGAGTTTCTACGAGCAGTACTTC. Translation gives CASSLPNTSGSFYEQYF. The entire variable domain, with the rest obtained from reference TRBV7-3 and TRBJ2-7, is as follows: GAGVSQTPSNKVTEKGKYVELRCDPISGHTALYWYRQSLGQGPEFLIYFQGTGAADDSGLPNDRFFAVRPEGSVSTLKIQRTERGDSAVYLCASSLPNTSGSFYEQYFGPGTRLTVT.

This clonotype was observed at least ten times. CDR3 sequence: CASRLFQETQYF. CDR3 bases: TGCGCCAGCAGGCTCTTCCAAGAGACCCAGTACTTC. The chain is built from TRBV5-1 and TRBJ2-5; D is ambiguous. The CDR3 runs 12 residues. Trimming pared 5 bases from V and 1 base from J, leaving 6 bases between. CDR1 is SGHRS, CDR2 YFSETQ, per germline.

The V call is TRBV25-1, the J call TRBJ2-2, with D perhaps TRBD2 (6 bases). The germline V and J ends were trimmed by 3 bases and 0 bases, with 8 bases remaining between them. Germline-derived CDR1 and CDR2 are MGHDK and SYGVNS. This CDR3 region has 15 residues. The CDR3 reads CASSDWRANTGELFF. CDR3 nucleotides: TGTGCCAGCAGTGATTGGAGGGCGAACACCGGGGAGCTGTTTTTT.

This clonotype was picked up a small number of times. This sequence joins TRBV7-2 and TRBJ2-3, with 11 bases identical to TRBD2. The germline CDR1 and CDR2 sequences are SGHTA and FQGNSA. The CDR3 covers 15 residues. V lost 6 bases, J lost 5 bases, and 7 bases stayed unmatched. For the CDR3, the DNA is TGTGCCAGCAGACTCACTAGCGGGAGTCTAGATACGCAGTATTTT. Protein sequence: CASRLTSGSLDTQYF. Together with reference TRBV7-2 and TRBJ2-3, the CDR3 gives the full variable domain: GAGVSQSPSNKVTEKGKDVELRCDPISGHTALYWYRQSLGQGLEFLIYFQGNSAPDKSGLPSDRFSAERTGGSVSTLTIQRTQQEDSAVYLCASRLTSGSLDTQYFGPGTRLTVL.

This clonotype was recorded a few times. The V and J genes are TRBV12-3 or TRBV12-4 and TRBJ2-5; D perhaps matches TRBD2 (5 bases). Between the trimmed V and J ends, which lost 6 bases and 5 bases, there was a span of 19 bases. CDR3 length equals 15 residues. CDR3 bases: TGTGCCAGCAGGCATCACCCCGGGATTGGGGAGACCCAGTACTTC. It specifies CASRHHPGIGETQYF.

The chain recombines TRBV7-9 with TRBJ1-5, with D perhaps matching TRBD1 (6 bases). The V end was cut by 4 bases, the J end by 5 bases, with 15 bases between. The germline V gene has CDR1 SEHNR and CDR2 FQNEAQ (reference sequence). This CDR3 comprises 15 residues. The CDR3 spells CASSSSRGGDQPQHF. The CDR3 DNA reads TGTGCCAGCAGCTCCTCGAGGGGGGGGGATCAGCCCCAGCATTTT.

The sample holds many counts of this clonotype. The CDR3 region is CASSQLVAGGLIEQFF. CDR3 bases: TGCGCCAGCAGCCAACTCGTAGCGGGAGGGCTAATTGAGCAGTTCTTC. V usage is TRBV4-1 and J usage is TRBJ2-1; TRBD2 agrees at 11 bases. V lost 2 bases, J lost 9 bases, and 9 bases stayed unmatched. Germline values: CDR1 MGHRA, CDR2 YSYEKL. This CDR3 has 16 amino acids.

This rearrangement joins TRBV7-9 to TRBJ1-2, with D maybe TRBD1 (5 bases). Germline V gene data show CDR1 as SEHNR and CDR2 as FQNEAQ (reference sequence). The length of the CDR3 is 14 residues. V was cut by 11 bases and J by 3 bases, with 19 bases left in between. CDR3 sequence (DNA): TGTGCCGGAATTTTTGGGGGGGGTGACTATGGCTACACCTTC. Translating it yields CAGIFGGGDYGYTF.

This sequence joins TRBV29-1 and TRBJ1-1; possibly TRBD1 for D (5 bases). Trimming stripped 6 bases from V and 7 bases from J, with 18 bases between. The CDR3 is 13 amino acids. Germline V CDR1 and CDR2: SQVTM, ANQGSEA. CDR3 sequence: CSVSLGTGFEAFF. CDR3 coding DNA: TGCAGCGTCTCACTCGGGACCGGGTTTGAAGCTTTCTTT.

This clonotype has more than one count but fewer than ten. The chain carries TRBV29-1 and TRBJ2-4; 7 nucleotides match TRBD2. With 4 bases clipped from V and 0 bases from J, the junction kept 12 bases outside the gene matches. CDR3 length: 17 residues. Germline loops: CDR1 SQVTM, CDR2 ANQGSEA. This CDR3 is CSVGGPGVAGAKNIQYF. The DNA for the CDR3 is TGCAGCGTTGGGGGCCCGGGGGTAGCGGGAGCCAAAAACATTCAGTACTTC.

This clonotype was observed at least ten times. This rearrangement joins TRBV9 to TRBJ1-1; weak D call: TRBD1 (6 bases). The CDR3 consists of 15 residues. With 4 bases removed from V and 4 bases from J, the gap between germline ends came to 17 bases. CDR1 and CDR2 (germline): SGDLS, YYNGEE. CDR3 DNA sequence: TGTGCCAGCAGCCCCGGAGGAGGGGGACTCACTGAAGCTTTCTTT. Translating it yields CASSPGGGGLTEAFF.

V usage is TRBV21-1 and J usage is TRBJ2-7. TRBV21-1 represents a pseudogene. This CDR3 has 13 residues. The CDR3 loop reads CASSKGRRSEQYF. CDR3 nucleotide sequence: TGTGCCAGCAGCAAAGGCAGAAGATCCGAGCAGTACTTC.

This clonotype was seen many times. CDR3 loop: CASSLWDREYEQYF. DNA of the CDR3: TGCGCCAGCAGCTTGTGGGATAGAGAATACGAGCAGTACTTC. The V gene is TRBV5-1, the J gene TRBJ2-7; no clear D. The CDR3 totals 14 residues. Deletions cut 1 base from V and 4 bases from J, with 12 bases between. CDR1 is SGHRS and CDR2 is YFSETQ in the germline V gene.

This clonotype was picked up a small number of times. CDR3 nucleotides: TGTGCCAGAGCGGGAGTCAATGAGAATGAGCAGTTCTTC. It translates to CARAGVNENEQFF. This chain links TRBV7-9 with TRBJ2-1, with TRBD2 matching 8 bases. V gave up 9 bases and J gave up 7 bases; unmatched junction bases: 8. Germline V gives CDR1 SEHNR, CDR2 FQNEAQ (reference sequence). The CDR3 runs 13 residues.

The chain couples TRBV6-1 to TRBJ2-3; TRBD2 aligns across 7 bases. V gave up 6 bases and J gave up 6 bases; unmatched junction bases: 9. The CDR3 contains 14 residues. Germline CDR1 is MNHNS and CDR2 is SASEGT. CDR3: CASSHTTGGDTQYF. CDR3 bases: TGTGCCAGCAGCCACACGACCGGGGGGGATACGCAGTATTTT.

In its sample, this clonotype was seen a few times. CDR3 sequence reads: CASSYWDPTISEAFF. CDR3 DNA: TGTGCCAGCAGTTACTGGGACCCCACTATCTCTGAAGCTTTCTTT. The chain carries TRBV6-5 and TRBJ1-1; D possibly corresponds to TRBD1 (5 bases). V lost 1 base, J lost 6 bases, and 15 bases lay in between. The CDR3 is 15 residues long. Germline lookup yields CDR1 MNHEY and CDR2 SVGAGI.